The 10 T cell receptor beta chains below all came from one sample that was sequenced in a study of T cells in Graves' hyperthyroidism and ophthalmopathy. Amplification of TCR beta CDR3 regions used RNA as the template. Using the HTBI primer set, a first-round RT-PCR was run on the TCR CDR3. Via MiXCR, TCRdb re-called the multiplex PCR reads, giving one row per CDR3 protein. The top ten hold 5% to 6% of the sample, which has under 550,000 distinct CDR3 sequences, about 13% seen once. The material sequenced was blood. The receptor source for this set is a woman between 18 and 29 years old with Graves' hyperthyroidism.

J is TRBJ2-7 and V is TRBV19; 12 bases are a match to TRBD2. Germline lookup yields CDR1 LNHDA and CDR2 SQIVND (reference sequence). The J segment lost 7 bases and the V segment lost 5 bases, leaving 9 bases of the junction unmatched. The CDR3 spans 15 residues. DNA for the CDR3: TGTGCCAGTAGTCTTACTAGCGGGAGGCCAGGGGAGCAGTACTTC. This translates into CASSLTSGRPGEQYF.

This clonotype was picked up many times. J is TRBJ2-3 and V is TRBV9, with a weak D call TRBD2 (6 bases). The CDR3 extends over 17 amino acids. V lost 0 bases to trimming and J lost 3 bases, with 17 bases between them. The germline V gene encodes CDR1 SGDLS and CDR2 YYNGEE. CDR3: CASSVGRARGATDTQYF. In DNA, the CDR3 is TGTGCCAGCAGCGTAGGGAGGGCCCGTGGGGCGACAGATACGCAGTATTTT.

Note on this clonotype: A read error is possible here, since a much larger clone lies one base away. The rearrangement links TRBV6-2 or TRBV6-3 to TRBJ2-3; perhaps D is TRBD1 or TRBD2 (6 bases each). The V gene lost 2 bases and the J gene lost 5 bases, with 14 bases spanning the gap. CDR3 length: 15 amino acids. The V gene's germline CDR1 is MNHEY and CDR2 SVGEGT. CDR3 loop: CASSYVRLGGDTQYF. DNA for the CDR3: TGTGCCAGCAGTTACGTCAGACTAGGGGGAGATACGCAGTATTTT.

This clonotype came up many times. This chain joins TRBV11-2 and TRBJ2-5; 10 bases fit TRBD2. The CDR3 extends over 15 amino acids. Germline assignment: CDR1 SGHAT and CDR2 FQNNGV. J lost 2 bases, V lost 5 bases, and 5 bases had no gene match. CDR3 bases: TGTGCCAGCAGCCTCGGACTAGCGGAACAAGAGACCCAGTACTTC. Translating it yields CASSLGLAEQETQYF. Full variable domain (missing parts from reference TRBV11-2 and TRBJ2-5): EAGVAQSPRYKIIEKRQSVAFWCNPISGHATLYWYQQILGQGPKLLIQFQNNGVVDDSQLPKDRFSAERLKGVDSTLKIQPAKLEDSAVYLCASSLGLAEQETQYFGPGTRLLVL.

With regard to this clonotype: Compared with germline, one end of the junction differs, possibly owing to a read error. The rearrangement joins TRBV7-7 to TRBJ2-2; 7 positions match TRBD1. From germline, CDR1 is SSHAT and CDR2 FNYEAQ (reference sequence). The CDR3 has 15 amino acids. CDR3 region: CASSKTQGFTGELFF. CDR3 DNA sequence: TGTGCTAGCAGCAAAACACAGGGGTTCACCGGGGAGCTGTTTTTT.

As concerns this clonotype: It may be a read error: a sequence one base away is much more abundant. J is TRBJ1-5 and V is TRBV20-1; D unclear. Germline assignment: CDR1 DFQATT and CDR2 SNEGSKA (reference sequence). Deletions cut 1 base from V and 2 bases from J, with 9 bases between. CDR3 length equals 14 residues. CDR3 coding DNA: TGCAGTGCTAGAGGGCAGAGAGGCAATCAGCCCCAGCATTTT. Protein sequence: CSARGQRGNQPQHF.

This clonotype was observed a few times. CDR3 sequence reads: CASSLARGSSNQPQHF. CDR3 bases: TGTGCCAGCAGCTTAGCGAGGGGATCCTCCAATCAGCCCCAGCATTTT. The chain combines TRBV7-9 with TRBJ1-5, with D perhaps matching TRBD1 (5 bases). The CDR3 runs to 16 residues. Germline CDR1 SEHNR, CDR2 FQNEAQ (reference sequence). The germline V and J ends were trimmed by 0 bases and 3 bases, with 12 bases remaining between them.

This clonotype has a handful of counts. J is TRBJ1-3 and V is TRBV3-1; weak D call: TRBD1 (5 bases). This CDR3 comprises 13 residues. V was clipped by 0 bases and J by 15 bases, with 15 bases between them. CDR1 and CDR2 (germline): LGHDT, YNNKEL (reference sequence). In DNA form, the CDR3 reads TGTGCCAGCAGCCAAGATAAGACAGTCATGAAATATTTT. Amino acid sequence: CASSQDKTVMKYF.

This clonotype was counted many times. V gene TRBV3-1 combines with J gene TRBJ2-1, with 7 bases matching TRBD1. The germline CDR1 and CDR2 sequences are LGHDT and YNNKEL (reference sequence). With 6 bases clipped from V and 3 bases from J, the junction kept 8 bases outside the gene matches. This CDR3 spans 15 amino acids. The DNA of the CDR3 is TGTGCCAGCAGACCCGGGACAGTGGGCTACAATGAGCAGTTCTTC. Translation gives CASRPGTVGYNEQFF.

This clonotype showed up many times. The chain recombines TRBV29-1 with TRBJ2-7, with unresolved D. Germline V gene sequence: CDR1 SQVTM, CDR2 ANQGSEA. Trimming pared 5 bases from V and 0 bases from J, leaving 5 bases between. The CDR3 extends over 11 amino acids. CDR3 DNA sequence: TGCAGCGTTATCGGCTCCTACGAGCAGTACTTC. Translating gives CSVIGSYEQYF.